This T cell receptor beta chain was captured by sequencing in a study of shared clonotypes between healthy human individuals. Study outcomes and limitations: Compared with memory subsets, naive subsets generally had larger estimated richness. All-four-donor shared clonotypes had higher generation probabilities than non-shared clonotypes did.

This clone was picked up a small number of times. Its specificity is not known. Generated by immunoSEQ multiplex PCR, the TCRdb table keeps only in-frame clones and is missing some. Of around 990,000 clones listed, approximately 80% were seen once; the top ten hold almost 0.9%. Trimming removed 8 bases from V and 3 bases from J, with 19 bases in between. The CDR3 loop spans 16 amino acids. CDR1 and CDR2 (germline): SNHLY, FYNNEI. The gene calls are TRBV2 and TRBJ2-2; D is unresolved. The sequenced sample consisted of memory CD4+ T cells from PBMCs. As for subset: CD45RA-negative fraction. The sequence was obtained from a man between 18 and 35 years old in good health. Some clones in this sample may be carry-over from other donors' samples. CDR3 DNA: TGTGCCAGCGCCCCCTGGGTTTCCTTGGACACCGGGGAGCTGTTTTTT. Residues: CASAPWVSLDTGELFF.